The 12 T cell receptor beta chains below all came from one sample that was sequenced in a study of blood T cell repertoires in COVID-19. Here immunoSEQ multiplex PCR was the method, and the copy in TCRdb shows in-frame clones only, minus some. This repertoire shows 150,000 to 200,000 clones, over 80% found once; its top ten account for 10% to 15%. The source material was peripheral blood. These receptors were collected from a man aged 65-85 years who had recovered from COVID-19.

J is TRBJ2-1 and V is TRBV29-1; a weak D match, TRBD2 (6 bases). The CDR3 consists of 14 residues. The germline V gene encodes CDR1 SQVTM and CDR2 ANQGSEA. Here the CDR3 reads CSCRDFSPYNEQFF. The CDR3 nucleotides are TGCAGTTGCCGGGACTTTTCACCATACAATGAGCAGTTCTTC.

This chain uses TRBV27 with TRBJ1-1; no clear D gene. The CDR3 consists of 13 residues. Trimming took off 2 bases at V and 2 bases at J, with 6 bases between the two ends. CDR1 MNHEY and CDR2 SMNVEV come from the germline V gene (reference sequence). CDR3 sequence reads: CASSLTPNTEAFF. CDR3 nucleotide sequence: TGTGCCAGCAGTTTAACACCCAACACTGAAGCTTTCTTT.

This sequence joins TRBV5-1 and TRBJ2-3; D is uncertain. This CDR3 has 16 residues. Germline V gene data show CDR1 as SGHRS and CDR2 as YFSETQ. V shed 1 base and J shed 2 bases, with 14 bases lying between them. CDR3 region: CASSLSNSGVTDTQYF. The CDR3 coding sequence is TGCGCCAGCAGCTTGTCAAACTCCGGAGTCACAGATACGCAGTATTTT.

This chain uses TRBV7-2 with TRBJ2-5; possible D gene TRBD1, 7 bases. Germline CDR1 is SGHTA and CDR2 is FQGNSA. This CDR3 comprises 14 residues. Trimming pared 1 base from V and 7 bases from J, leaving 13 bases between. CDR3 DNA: TGTGCCAGCAGCTTAGAAAGGGGGCGGGGGACCCAGTACTTC. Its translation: CASSLERGRGTQYF.

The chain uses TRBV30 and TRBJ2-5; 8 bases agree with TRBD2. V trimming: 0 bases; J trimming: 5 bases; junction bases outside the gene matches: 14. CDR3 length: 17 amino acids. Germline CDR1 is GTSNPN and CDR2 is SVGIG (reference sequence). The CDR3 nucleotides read TGTGCCTGGAGTGTAATTCGGGAGGGCCTGTTGAGGGAGACCCAGTACTTC. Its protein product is CAWSVIREGLLRETQYF.

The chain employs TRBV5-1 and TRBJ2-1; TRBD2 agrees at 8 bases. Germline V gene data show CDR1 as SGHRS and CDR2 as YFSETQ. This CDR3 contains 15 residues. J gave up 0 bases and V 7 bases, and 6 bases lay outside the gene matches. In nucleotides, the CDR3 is TGCGCCAGCGGCGGGGGGCGCTCCTCCTACAATGAGCAGTTCTTC. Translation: CASGGGRSSYNEQFF.

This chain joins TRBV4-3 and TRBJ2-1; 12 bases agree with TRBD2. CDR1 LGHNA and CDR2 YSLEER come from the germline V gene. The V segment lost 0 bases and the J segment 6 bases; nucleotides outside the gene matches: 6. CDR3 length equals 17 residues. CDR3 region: CASSQDRGLAGSNEQFF. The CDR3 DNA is TGCGCCAGCAGCCAAGATCGTGGACTAGCGGGATCCAATGAGCAGTTCTTC.

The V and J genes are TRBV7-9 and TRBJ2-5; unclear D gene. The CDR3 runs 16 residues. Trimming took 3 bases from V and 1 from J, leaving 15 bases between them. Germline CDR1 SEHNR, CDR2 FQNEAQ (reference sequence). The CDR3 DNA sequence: TGTGCCAGCAGCTTTACGAGTTTTGCGAGCCAAGAGACCCAGTACTTC. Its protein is CASSFTSFASQETQYF. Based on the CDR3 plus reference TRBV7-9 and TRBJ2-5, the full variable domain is DTGVSQNPRHKITKRGQNVTFRCDPISEHNRLYWYRQTLGQGPEFLTYFQNEAQLEKSRLLSDRFSAERPKGSFSTLEIQRTEQGDSAMYLCASSFTSFASQETQYFGPGTRLLVL.

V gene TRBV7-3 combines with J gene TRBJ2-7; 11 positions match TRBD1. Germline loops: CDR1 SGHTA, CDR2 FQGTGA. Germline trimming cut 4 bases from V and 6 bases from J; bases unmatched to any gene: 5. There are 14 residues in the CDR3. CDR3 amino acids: CASSSGTGGTEQYF. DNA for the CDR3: TGTGCCAGCAGCTCCGGGACAGGGGGGACCGAGCAGTACTTC.

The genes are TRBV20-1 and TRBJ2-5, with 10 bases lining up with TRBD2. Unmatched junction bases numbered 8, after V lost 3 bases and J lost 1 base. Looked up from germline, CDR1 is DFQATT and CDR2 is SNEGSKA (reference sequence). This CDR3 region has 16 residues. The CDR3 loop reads CSASWASGSLQETQYF. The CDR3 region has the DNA TGCAGTGCTAGTTGGGCTAGCGGGAGTCTCCAAGAGACCCAGTACTTC.

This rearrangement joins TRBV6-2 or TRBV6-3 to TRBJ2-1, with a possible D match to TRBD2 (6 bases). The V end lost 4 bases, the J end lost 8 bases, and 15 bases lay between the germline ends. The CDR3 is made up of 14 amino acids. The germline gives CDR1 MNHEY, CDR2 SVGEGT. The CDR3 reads CASSSPAEGYEQFF. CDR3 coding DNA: TGTGCCAGCAGTTCCCCCGCGGAGGGCTATGAGCAGTTCTTC.

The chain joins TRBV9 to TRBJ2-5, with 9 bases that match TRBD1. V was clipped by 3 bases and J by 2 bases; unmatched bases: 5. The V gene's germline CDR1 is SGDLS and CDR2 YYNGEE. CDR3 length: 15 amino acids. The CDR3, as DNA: TGTGCCAGCAGCGGATACGGGACAGGGCAAGAGACCCAGTACTTC. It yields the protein CASSGYGTGQETQYF. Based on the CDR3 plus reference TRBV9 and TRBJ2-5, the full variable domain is DSGVTQTPKHLITATGQRVTLRCSPRSGDLSVYWYQQSLDQGLQFLIQYYNGEERAKGNILERFSAQQFPDLHSELNLSSLELGDSALYFCASSGYGTGQETQYFGPGTRLLVL.